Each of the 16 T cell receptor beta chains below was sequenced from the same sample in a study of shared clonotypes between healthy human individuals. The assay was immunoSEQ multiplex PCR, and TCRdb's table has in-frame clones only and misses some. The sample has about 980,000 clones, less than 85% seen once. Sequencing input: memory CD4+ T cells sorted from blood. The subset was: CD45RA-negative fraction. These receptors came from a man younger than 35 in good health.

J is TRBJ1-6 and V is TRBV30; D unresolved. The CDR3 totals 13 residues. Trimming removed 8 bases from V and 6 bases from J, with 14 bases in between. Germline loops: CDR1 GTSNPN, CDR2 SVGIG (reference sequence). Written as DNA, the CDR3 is TGTGCCCAGGCCGGAGAGACTAATTCACCCCTCCACTTT. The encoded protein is CAQAGETNSPLHF.

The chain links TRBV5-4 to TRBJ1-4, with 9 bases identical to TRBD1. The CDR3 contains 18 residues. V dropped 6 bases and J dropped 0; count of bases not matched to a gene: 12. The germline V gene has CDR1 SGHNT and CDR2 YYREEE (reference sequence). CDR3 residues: CASKGTGCQTATNEKLFF. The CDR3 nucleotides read TGTGCCAGCAAGGGGACAGGGTGTCAAACGGCAACTAATGAAAAACTGTTTTTT.

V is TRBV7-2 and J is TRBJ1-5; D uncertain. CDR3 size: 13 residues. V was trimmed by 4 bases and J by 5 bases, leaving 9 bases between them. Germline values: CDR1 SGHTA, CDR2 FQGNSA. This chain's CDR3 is CASSSASYQPQHF. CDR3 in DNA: TGTGCCAGCAGCTCCGCGTCTTATCAGCCCCAGCATTTT.

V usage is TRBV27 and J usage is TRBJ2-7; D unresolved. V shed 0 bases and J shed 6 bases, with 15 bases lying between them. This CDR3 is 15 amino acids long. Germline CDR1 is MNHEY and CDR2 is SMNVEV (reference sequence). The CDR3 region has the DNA TGTGCCAGCAGTTTATCGAAAGAGTACCCCCTCGAGCAGTACTTC. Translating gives CASSLSKEYPLEQYF.

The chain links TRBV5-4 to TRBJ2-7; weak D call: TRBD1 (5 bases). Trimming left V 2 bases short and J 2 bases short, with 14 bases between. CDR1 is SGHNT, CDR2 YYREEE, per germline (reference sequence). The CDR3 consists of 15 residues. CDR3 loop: CASSFDSSRAYEQYF. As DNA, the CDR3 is TGTGCCAGCAGCTTTGACAGTAGCCGGGCCTACGAGCAGTACTTC.

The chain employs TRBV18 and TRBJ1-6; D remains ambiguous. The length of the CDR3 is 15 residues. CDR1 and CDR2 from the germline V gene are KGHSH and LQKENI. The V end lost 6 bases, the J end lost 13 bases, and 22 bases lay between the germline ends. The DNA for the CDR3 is TGTGCCAGCTCCCCCGATCGCGGCGGGTCCTACCCCCTCCACTTT. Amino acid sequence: CASSPDRGGSYPLHF. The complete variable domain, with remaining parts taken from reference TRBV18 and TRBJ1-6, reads NAGVMQNPRHLVRRRGQEARLRCSPMKGHSHVYWYRQLPEEGLKFMVYLQKENIIDESGMPKERFSAEFPKEGPSILRIQQVVRGDSAAYFCASSPDRGGSYPLHFGNGTRLTVT.

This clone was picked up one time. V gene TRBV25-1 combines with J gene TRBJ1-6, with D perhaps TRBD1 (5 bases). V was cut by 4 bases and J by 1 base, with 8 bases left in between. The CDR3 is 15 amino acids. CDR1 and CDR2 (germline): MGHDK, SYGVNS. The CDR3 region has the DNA TGTGCCAGCAGTGCGGGGGGGTCCTATAATTCACCCCTCCACTTT. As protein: CASSAGGSYNSPLHF.

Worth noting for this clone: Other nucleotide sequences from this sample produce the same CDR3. CDR3 nucleotides: TGTGCCTGGAGTGTAAACCAGAACTATGGCTACACCTTC. It translates to CAWSVNQNYGYTF. This sequence joins TRBV30 and TRBJ1-2; D is undetermined. Germline values: CDR1 GTSNPN, CDR2 SVGIG (reference sequence). Trimming stripped 0 bases from V and 2 bases from J, with 7 bases between. The CDR3 runs to 13 residues.

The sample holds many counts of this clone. This CDR3 is CASSLAPGQGGYTF. DNA for the CDR3: TGTGCCAGCAGCTTAGCGCCGGGACAGGGTGGCTACACCTTC. This chain joins TRBV7-2 and TRBJ1-2; 9 positions agree with TRBD1. CDR3 length: 14 residues. Germline V gene sequence: CDR1 SGHTA, CDR2 FQGNSA. After removal of 0 bases from V and 7 bases from J, the junction contained 3 bases not matched to a gene. Full variable domain (rest looked up from reference TRBV7-2 and TRBJ1-2): GAGVSQSPSNKVTEKGKDVELRCDPISGHTALYWYRQSLGQGLEFLIYFQGNSAPDKSGLPSDRFSAERTGGSVSTLTIQRTQQEDSAVYLCASSLAPGQGGYTFGSGTRLTVV.

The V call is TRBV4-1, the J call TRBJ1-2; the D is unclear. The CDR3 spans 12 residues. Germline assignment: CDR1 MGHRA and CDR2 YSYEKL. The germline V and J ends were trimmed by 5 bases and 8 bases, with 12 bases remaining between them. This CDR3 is CASSYGLGGYTF. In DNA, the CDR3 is TGCGCCAGCAGCTACGGACTGGGAGGCTACACCTTC.

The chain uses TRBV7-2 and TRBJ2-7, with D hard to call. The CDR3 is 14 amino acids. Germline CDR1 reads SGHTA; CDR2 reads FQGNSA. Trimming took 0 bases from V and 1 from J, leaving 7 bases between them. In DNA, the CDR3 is TGTGCCAGCAGCTTAGCGTTTGCATCCTACGAGCAGTACTTC. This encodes CASSLAFASYEQYF.

CDR3 sequence reads: CASSSHPVDEQFF. The CDR3 DNA reads TGTGCCAGCAGCTCGCACCCGGTCGATGAGCAGTTCTTC. This chain joins TRBV7-2 and TRBJ2-1; no clear D gene. Germline V gene lookup returns CDR1 SGHTA and CDR2 FQGNSA. The CDR3 runs 13 residues. V lost 4 bases, J lost 8 bases, and 12 bases lay in between.

CDR3 sequence (DNA): TGTGCCAGCAGCCTTGGACAGGGAAGGGAATACACCTTC. This codes for CASSLGQGREYTF. This chain connects TRBV7-9 to TRBJ1-2, with 8 bases lining up with TRBD1. The germline V gene encodes CDR1 SEHNR and CDR2 FQNEAQ (reference sequence). The CDR3 totals 13 residues. V gave up 5 bases and J gave up 11 bases; unmatched junction bases: 10.

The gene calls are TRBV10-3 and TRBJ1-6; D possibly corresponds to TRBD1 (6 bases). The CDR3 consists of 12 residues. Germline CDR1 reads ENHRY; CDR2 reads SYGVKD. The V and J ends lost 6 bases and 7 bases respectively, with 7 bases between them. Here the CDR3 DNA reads TGTGCCATCAGCACAGGGAATTCACCCCTCCACTTT. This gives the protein CAISTGNSPLHF.

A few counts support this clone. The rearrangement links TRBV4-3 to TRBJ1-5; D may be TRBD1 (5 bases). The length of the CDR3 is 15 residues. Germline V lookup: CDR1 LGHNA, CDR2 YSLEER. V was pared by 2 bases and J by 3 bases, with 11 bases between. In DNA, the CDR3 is TGCGCCAGCAGCCAAAACCGGGGCAACAATCAGCCCCAGCATTTT. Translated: CASSQNRGNNQPQHF.

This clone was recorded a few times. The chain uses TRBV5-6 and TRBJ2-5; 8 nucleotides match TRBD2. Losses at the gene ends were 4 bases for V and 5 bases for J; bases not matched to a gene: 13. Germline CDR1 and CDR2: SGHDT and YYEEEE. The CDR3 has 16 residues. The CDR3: CASSAQASGPPETQYF. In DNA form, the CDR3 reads TGTGCCAGCAGCGCCCAGGCTAGCGGGCCACCGGAGACCCAGTACTTC. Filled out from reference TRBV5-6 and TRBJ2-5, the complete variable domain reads DAGVTQSPTHLIKTRGQQVTLRCSPKSGHDTVSWYQQALGQGPQFIFQYYEEEERQRGNFPDRFSGHQFPNYSSELNVNALLLGDSALYLCASSAQASGPPETQYFGPGTRLLVL.